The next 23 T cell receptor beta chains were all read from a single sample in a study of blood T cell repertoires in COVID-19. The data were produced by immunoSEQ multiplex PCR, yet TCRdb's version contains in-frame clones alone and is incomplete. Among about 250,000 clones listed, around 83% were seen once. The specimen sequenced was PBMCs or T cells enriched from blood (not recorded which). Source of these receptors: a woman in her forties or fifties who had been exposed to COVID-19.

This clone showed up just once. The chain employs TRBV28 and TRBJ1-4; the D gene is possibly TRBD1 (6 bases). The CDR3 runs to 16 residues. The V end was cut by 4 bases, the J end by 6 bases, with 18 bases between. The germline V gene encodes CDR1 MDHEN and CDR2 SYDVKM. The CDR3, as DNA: TGTGCCAGCAGTTCATCAGGGGCGAGTATGTATGAAAAACTGTTTTTT. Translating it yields CASSSSGASMYEKLFF.

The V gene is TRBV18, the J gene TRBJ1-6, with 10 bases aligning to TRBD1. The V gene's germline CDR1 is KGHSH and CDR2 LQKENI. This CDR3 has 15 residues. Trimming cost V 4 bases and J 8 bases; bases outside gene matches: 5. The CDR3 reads CASSRRDRGDSPLHF. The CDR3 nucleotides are TGTGCCAGCTCACGGCGGGACAGGGGTGATTCACCCCTCCACTTT.

The CDR3 region has the DNA TGTGCCAGCAGCTTGAGTGCTGAGACCCAGTACTTC. This gives the protein CASSLSAETQYF. The chain couples TRBV11-2 to TRBJ2-5; D gene unclear. This CDR3 contains 12 residues. Trimming cost V 3 bases and J 5 bases, with 7 bases left between them. Germline CDR1 reads SGHAT; CDR2 reads FQNNGV.

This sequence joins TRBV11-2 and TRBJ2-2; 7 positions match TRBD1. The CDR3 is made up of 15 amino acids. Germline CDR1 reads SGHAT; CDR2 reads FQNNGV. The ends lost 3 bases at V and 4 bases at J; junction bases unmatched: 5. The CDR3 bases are TGTGCCAGCAGCTTCCAGGGGGATGGCACCGGGGAGCTGTTTTTT. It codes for CASSFQGDGTGELFF.

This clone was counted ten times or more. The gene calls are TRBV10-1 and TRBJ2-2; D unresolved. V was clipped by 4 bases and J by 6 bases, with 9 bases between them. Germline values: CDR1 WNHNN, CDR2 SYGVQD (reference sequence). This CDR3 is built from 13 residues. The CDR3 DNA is TGCGCCAGCAGTGTGCCCGGAGCCGGGGAGCTGTTTTTT. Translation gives CASSVPGAGELFF.

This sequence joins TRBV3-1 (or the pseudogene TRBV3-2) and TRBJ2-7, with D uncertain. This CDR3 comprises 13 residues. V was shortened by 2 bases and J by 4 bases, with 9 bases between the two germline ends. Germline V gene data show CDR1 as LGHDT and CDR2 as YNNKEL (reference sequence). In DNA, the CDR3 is TGTGCCAGCAGCCAATACACACCTTACGAGCAGTACTTC. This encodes CASSQYTPYEQYF.

The CDR3: CASSVTGSGYGYTF. As DNA, the CDR3 is TGTGCCAGCAGCGTGACAGGGTCAGGCTATGGCTACACCTTC. This chain joins TRBV5-4 and TRBJ1-2, with TRBD1 matching 7 bases. Germline assignment: CDR1 SGHNT and CDR2 YYREEE (reference sequence). The CDR3 spans 14 residues. The trim removed 4 bases at V and 4 bases at J, leaving 7 bases unmatched.

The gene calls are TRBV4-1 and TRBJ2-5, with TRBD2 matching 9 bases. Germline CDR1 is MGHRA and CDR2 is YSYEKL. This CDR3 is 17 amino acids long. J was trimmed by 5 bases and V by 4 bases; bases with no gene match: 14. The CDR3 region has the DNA TGCGCCAGCAGCCCGCGGGATAGCGGGGGCACTCGGGAGACCCAGTACTTC. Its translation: CASSPRDSGGTRETQYF.

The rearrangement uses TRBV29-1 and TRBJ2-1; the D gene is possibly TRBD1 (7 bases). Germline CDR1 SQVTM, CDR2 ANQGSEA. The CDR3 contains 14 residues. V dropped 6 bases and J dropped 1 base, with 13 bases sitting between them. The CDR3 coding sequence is TGCAGCGTGGTGACAGGGAGGTCCTACAATGAGCAGTTCTTC. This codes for CSVVTGRSYNEQFF.

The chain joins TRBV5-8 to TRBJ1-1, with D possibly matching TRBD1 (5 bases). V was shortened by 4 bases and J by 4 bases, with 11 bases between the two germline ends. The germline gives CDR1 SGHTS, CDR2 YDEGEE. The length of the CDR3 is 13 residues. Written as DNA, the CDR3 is TGTGCCAGCAGCCCAGGGTTTAGCACTGAAGCTTTCTTT. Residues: CASSPGFSTEAFF.

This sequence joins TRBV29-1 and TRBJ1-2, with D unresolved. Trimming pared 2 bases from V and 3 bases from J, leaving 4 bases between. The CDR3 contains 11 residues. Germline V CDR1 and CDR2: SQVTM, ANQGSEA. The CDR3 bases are TGCAGCGTTGAAAACTACTATGGCTACACCTTC. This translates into CSVENYYGYTF.

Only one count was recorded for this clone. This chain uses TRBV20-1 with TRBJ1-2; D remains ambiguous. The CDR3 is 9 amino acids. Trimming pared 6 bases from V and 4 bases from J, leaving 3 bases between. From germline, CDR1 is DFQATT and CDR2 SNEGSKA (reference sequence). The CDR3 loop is CSASYGYTF. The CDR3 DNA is TGCAGTGCCTCCTATGGCTACACCTTC.

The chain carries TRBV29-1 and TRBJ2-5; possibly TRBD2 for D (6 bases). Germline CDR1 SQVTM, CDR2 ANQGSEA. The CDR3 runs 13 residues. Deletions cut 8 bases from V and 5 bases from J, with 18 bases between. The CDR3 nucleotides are TGCAGCTCCGGAGGGGTCTCTGGGGAGACCCAGTACTTC. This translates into CSSGGVSGETQYF. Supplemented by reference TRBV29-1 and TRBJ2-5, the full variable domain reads SAVISQKPSRDICQRGTSLTIQCQVDSQVTMMFWYRQQPGQSLTLIATANQGSEATYESGFVIDKFPISRPNLTFSTLTVSNMSPEDSSIYLCSSGGVSGETQYFGPGTRLLVL.

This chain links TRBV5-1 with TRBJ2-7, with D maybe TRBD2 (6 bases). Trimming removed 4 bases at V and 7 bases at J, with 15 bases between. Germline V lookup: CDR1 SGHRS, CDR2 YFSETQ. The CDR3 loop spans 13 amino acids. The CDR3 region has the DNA TGCGCCAGCAGCCCCCAAAGTGGGGGGGAGCAGTACTTC. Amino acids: CASSPQSGGEQYF.

CDR3 in DNA: TGTGCCAGCAGCCGGACTAGCGGGGTATCAGATACGCAGTATTTT. This translates into CASSRTSGVSDTQYF. The chain carries TRBV7-9 and TRBJ2-3, with 12 bases lining up with TRBD2. The CDR3 totals 15 residues. Germline V gene sequence: CDR1 SEHNR, CDR2 FQNEAQ (reference sequence). The junction had 4 bases not matched to a gene; V was cut back by 5 bases and J by 4 bases.

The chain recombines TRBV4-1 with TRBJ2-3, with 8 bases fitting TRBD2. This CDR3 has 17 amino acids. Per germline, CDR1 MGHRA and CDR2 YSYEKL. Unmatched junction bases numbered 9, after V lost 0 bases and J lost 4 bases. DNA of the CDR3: TGCGCCAGCAGCCAAGATTATGGGACTAGTGGGGCAGATACGCAGTATTTT. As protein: CASSQDYGTSGADTQYF.

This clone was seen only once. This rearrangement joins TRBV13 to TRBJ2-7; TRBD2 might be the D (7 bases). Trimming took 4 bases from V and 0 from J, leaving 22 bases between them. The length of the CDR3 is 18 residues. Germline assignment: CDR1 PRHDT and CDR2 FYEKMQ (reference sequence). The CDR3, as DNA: TGTGCCAGCAGCTCTTGGGGAGAGGGGGGGGGCCCCTCCTACGAGCAGTACTTC. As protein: CASSSWGEGGGPSYEQYF.

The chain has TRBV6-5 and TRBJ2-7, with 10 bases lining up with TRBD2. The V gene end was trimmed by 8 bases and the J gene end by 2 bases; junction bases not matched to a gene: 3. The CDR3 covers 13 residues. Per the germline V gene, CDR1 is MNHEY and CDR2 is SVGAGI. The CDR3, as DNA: TGTGCCAGCGGACTAGCGGTAACCTACGAGCAGTACTTC. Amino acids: CASGLAVTYEQYF.

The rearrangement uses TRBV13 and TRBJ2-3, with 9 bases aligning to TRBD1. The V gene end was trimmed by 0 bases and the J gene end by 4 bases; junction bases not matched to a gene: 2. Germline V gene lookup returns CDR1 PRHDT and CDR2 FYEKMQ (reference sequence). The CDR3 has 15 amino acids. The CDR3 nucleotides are TGTGCCAGCAGCTTAGGGACAGGGGGTGCAGATACGCAGTATTTT. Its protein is CASSLGTGGADTQYF. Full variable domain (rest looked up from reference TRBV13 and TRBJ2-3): AAGVIQSPRHLIKEKRETATLKCYPIPRHDTVYWYQQGPGQDPQFLISFYEKMQSDKGSIPDRFSAQQFSDYHSELNMSSLELGDSALYFCASSLGTGGADTQYFGPGTRLTVL.

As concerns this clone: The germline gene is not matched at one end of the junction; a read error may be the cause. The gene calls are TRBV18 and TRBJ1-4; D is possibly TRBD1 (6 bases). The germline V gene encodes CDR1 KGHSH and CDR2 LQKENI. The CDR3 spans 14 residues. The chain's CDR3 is CASSRTDTNEKLFF. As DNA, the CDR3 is TGTGCCAGCTCACGGACAGACACCAATGAGAAACTGTTTTTT.

The CDR3 spells CASSLPNQNIQYF. The CDR3 coding sequence is TGTGCCAGCAGTTTACCTAACCAAAACATTCAGTACTTC. The gene calls are TRBV12-3 or TRBV12-4 and TRBJ2-4; D not resolved. This CDR3 has 13 residues. V lost 2 bases and J lost 5, with 7 bases in between.

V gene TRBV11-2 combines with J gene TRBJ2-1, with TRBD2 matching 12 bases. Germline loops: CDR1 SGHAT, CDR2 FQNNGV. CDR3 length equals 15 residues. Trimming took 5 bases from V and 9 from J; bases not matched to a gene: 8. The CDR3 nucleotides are TGTGCCAGCAGCCTCTCGACTAGCGGGGGCTCTGAGCAGTTCTTC. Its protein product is CASSLSTSGGSEQFF.

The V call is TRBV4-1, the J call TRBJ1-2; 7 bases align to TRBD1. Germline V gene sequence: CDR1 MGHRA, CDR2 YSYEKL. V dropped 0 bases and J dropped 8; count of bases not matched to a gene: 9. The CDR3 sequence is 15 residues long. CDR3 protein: CASSQDERTGGGYTF. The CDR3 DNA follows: TGCGCCAGCAGCCAAGATGAAAGGACAGGAGGGGGCTACACCTTC.